The 26 T cell receptor beta chains below come from one sample, sequenced in a study of blood T cells in healthy people across ages. Sample-barcoded 5' priming and a J-beta primer mix drove a second PCR of 7 to 11 cycles. MiXCR was run by TCRdb on the 5' RACE reads, yielding one entry per CDR3 protein. The table includes 700,000 to 850,000 distinct CDR3 sequences, about 37% detected once. Specimen: blood. The source of these receptors is a young man in good health.

This clonotype has a handful of counts. This chain joins TRBV5-6 and TRBJ1-2; TRBD1 matches at 7 bases. V trimming: 3 bases; J trimming: 8 bases; junction bases outside the gene matches: 7. Germline loops: CDR1 SGHDT, CDR2 YYEEEE. The CDR3 totals 13 residues. CDR3 protein: CASSSTTGRGYTF. CDR3 DNA: TGTGCCAGCAGCTCTACGACAGGGAGAGGCTACACCTTC.

This clonotype was detected only a few times. The chain is built from TRBV14 and TRBJ2-7; D perhaps matches TRBD2 (6 bases). Germline CDR1 reads SGHDN; CDR2 reads FVKESK. V lost 4 bases to trimming and J lost 3 bases, with 16 bases between them. This CDR3 is built from 15 residues. The CDR3 is CASSRGASHFYEQYF. CDR3 nucleotide sequence: TGTGCCAGCAGCCGCGGGGCCTCGCATTTCTACGAGCAGTACTTC.

This clonotype was seen a few times. The chain employs TRBV9 and TRBJ1-1, with a possible D match to TRBD1 (5 bases). This CDR3 has 15 residues. CDR1 and CDR2 (germline): SGDLS, YYNGEE. Trimming shortened V by 0 bases and J by 6 bases, and 15 bases separated the two germline ends. The CDR3 spells CASSVDGHRGAEAFF. The CDR3 coding sequence is TGTGCCAGCAGCGTAGATGGACACCGGGGGGCTGAAGCTTTCTTT.

Concerning this clonotype itself: A much larger clone lies a single base off, so this may be a read error. The rearrangement uses TRBV7-8 and TRBJ2-1; D perhaps matches TRBD2 (6 bases). Germline V lookup: CDR1 SGHVS, CDR2 FQNEAQ. Trimming pared 4 bases from V and 4 bases from J, leaving 17 bases between. The CDR3 is made up of 16 amino acids. The DNA for the CDR3 is TGTGCCAGCAGCTCGCCGCTACGAGCGGGTTACAATGAGCAGTTCTTC. Translation gives CASSSPLRAGYNEQFF. Supplemented by reference TRBV7-8 and TRBJ2-1, the full variable domain reads GAGVSQSPRYKVAKRGQDVALRCDPISGHVSLFWYQQALGQGPEFLTYFQNEAQLDKSGLPSDRFFAERPEGSVSTLKIQRTQQEDSAVYLCASSSPLRAGYNEQFFGPGTRLTVL.

This clonotype was recorded a few times. The chain joins TRBV7-2 to TRBJ2-7, with D perhaps assigned TRBD1 or TRBD2 (5 bases each). The CDR3 runs 13 residues. V was trimmed by 4 bases and J by 2 bases, leaving 9 bases between them. Looked up from germline, CDR1 is SGHTA and CDR2 is FQGNSA. The CDR3 is CASSSGPTYEQYF. The CDR3 bases are TGTGCCAGCAGCTCGGGACCCACCTACGAGCAGTACTTC.

This clonotype appeared a few times. As DNA, the CDR3 is TGCAGTGCTAGGGGCCGCAGTAAGGATACGCAGTATTTT. It yields the protein CSARGRSKDTQYF. This rearrangement joins TRBV20-1 to TRBJ2-3; D ambiguous. The CDR3 consists of 13 residues. The ends were cut back, 3 bases at V and 6 bases at J, with 13 bases in the middle. Germline assignment: CDR1 DFQATT and CDR2 SNEGSKA (reference sequence).

This chain connects TRBV7-2 to TRBJ2-1; 8 nucleotides match TRBD2. CDR3 length equals 18 residues. Germline V gene data show CDR1 as SGHTA and CDR2 as FQGNSA. V was clipped by 7 bases and J by 0 bases; unmatched bases: 14. The CDR3 DNA sequence: TGTGCCAGCACCAAGAGGGCGAGCGGGGGAAGCTCCTACAATGAGCAGTTCTTC. Protein: CASTKRASGGSSYNEQFF.

The chain links TRBV29-1 to TRBJ2-2; D gene uncertain. The V end lost 5 bases, the J end lost 1 base, and 11 bases lay between the germline ends. CDR1 and CDR2 (germline): SQVTM, ANQGSEA. The CDR3 extends over 14 amino acids. The CDR3 here is CSVPRAGNTGELFF. In nucleotides, the CDR3 is TGCAGCGTTCCTCGGGCAGGGAACACCGGGGAGCTGTTTTTT.

V gene TRBV12-3 or TRBV12-4 combines with J gene TRBJ2-2; TRBD1 aligns across 9 bases. V was pared by 0 bases and J by 3 bases, with 11 bases of the junction left unmatched. There are 19 residues in the CDR3. CDR3 loop: CASSLALPPRQGDTGELFF. Written as DNA, the CDR3 is TGTGCCAGCAGTTTAGCGCTACCCCCGCGACAGGGGGACACCGGGGAGCTGTTTTTT.

The J gene is TRBJ2-1, the V gene TRBV15; D perhaps matches TRBD1 (5 bases). Germline lookup yields CDR1 LNHNV and CDR2 YYDKDF (reference sequence). CDR3 size: 16 residues. Trimming removed 5 bases from V and 13 bases from J, with 27 bases in between. Written as DNA, the CDR3 is TGTGCCACCAGCTATTCCCGAGACAGACCCCAAGAGACCCAGTTCTTC. Its protein is CATSYSRDRPQETQFF.

The rearrangement links TRBV3-1 to TRBJ2-7; no clear D. Germline CDR1 is LGHDT and CDR2 is YNNKEL (reference sequence). There are 15 residues in the CDR3. V lost 0 bases to trimming and J lost 6 bases, with 15 bases between them. In DNA form, the CDR3 reads TGTGCCAGCAGCCAAGATCGACTCAAATGGGGCGAGCAGTACTTC. As protein: CASSQDRLKWGEQYF.

The rearrangement links TRBV12-3 or TRBV12-4 to TRBJ1-4; D possibly corresponds to TRBD1 (5 bases). With 7 bases removed from V and 8 bases from J, the gap between germline ends came to 17 bases. The CDR3 sequence is 14 residues long. The CDR3 loop reads CASTQMGGLEKLFF. The CDR3 coding sequence is TGTGCCAGCACCCAGATGGGGGGTCTCGAAAAACTGTTTTTT.

This clonotype was observed at least ten times. This rearrangement joins TRBV12-3 or TRBV12-4 to TRBJ2-7; tentative D call: TRBD1 (6 bases). The CDR3 length is 15 residues. V was shortened by 1 base and J by 7 bases, with 17 bases between the two germline ends. In DNA form, the CDR3 reads TGTGCCAGCAGTTTAGGAGGGGGTCCGGAATTGGAGCAGTACTTC. Protein product: CASSLGGGPELEQYF.

There are many counts of this clonotype. V usage is TRBV7-2 and J usage is TRBJ2-1, with TRBD2 as a possible D gene (6 bases). CDR3 length: 13 amino acids. Germline CDR1 and CDR2: SGHTA and FQGNSA. Trimming removed 0 bases from V and 9 bases from J, with 9 bases in between. CDR3 sequence: CASSLARGSEQFF. As DNA, the CDR3 is TGTGCCAGCAGCTTAGCGCGGGGTAGTGAGCAGTTCTTC.

The chain recombines TRBV5-1 with TRBJ2-3; D unresolved. The V gene's germline CDR1 is SGHRS and CDR2 YFSETQ. The CDR3 sequence is 16 residues long. V lost 0 bases and J 0 bases, leaving 11 bases between the germline ends. This CDR3 is CASSLAAEISTDTQYF. The CDR3 DNA follows: TGCGCCAGCAGCTTGGCCGCGGAGATTAGCACAGATACGCAGTATTTT.

The rearrangement links TRBV14 to TRBJ1-4; 7 bases fit TRBD1. Per the germline V gene, CDR1 is SGHDN and CDR2 is FVKESK. The CDR3 has 12 amino acids. The ends lost 3 bases at V and 8 bases at J; junction bases unmatched: 0. The CDR3 region is CASSQTGEKLFF. The CDR3 DNA reads TGTGCCAGCAGCCAGACAGGGGAAAAACTGTTTTTT.

This clonotype has a handful of counts. The CDR3, as DNA: TGCGCCAGCAGCCTTTACTCGGGGCGGAATACAGATACGCAGTATTTT. This gives the protein CASSLYSGRNTDTQYF. The chain recombines TRBV4-3 with TRBJ2-3; D may match TRBD1 or TRBD2 (5 bases each). Trimming took off 4 bases at V and 3 bases at J, with 17 bases between the two ends. Per the germline V gene, CDR1 is LGHNA and CDR2 is YSLEER. The CDR3 extends over 16 amino acids.

The rearrangement links TRBV6-1 to TRBJ2-5, with 8 bases aligning to TRBD1. The length of the CDR3 is 18 residues. Germline assignment: CDR1 MNHNS and CDR2 SASEGT. J was trimmed by 11 bases and V by 6 bases; bases with no gene match: 26. The CDR3 reads CASSPQGFEDRVYNEQYF. CDR3 DNA sequence: TGTGCCAGCAGCCCTCAGGGGTTTGAGGACAGGGTCTACAATGAGCAGTACTTC.

The V and J genes are TRBV7-2 and TRBJ1-1; D call uncertain. CDR1 and CDR2 (germline): SGHTA, FQGNSA. With 6 bases removed from V and 0 bases from J, the gap between germline ends came to 11 bases. This CDR3 comprises 14 residues. The CDR3, as DNA: TGTGCCAGCAGTCGCATTACTCTGAACACTGAAGCTTTCTTT. Translating gives CASSRITLNTEAFF.

In the case of this clonotype: A much more abundant neighbour one base away suggests this may be a read error. J is TRBJ2-7 and V is TRBV12-3 or TRBV12-4, with D possibly TRBD2 on 6 matching bases. There are 16 residues in the CDR3. The V gene lost 7 bases and the J gene lost 0 bases, with 19 bases spanning the gap. The CDR3, as DNA: TGTGCCAGCACCCAGGGTTCGGGGGAAGGCTCCTACGAGCAGTACTTC. Protein product: CASTQGSGEGSYEQYF.

Note on this clonotype: A much larger clone is a single base away; this may be a read error. The rearrangement uses TRBV4-1 and TRBJ2-6; D is undetermined. The V end lost 3 bases, the J end lost 0 bases, and 15 bases lay between the germline ends. The CDR3 consists of 18 residues. In germline, CDR1 is MGHRA, CDR2 YSYEKL. In nucleotides, the CDR3 is TGCGCCAGCAGCCACGTAGGAAGGGTCAGCTCTGGGGCCAACGTCCTGACTTTC. It encodes CASSHVGRVSSGANVLTF.

This clonotype was seen a single time. The gene calls are TRBV5-1 and TRBJ2-1; D unresolved. Germline V gene lookup returns CDR1 SGHRS and CDR2 YFSETQ. The CDR3 sequence is 14 residues long. V was shortened by 1 base and J by 4 bases, with 9 bases between the two germline ends. The CDR3 coding sequence is TGCGCCAGCAGCTTGAACCGAAAATACAATGAGCAGTTCTTC. Its protein product is CASSLNRKYNEQFF. Filled out from reference TRBV5-1 and TRBJ2-1, the complete variable domain reads KAGVTQTPRYLIKTRGQQVTLSCSPISGHRSVSWYQQTPGQGLQFLFEYFSETQRNKGNFPGRFSGRQFSNSRSEMNVSTLELGDSALYLCASSLNRKYNEQFFGPGTRLTVL.

This clonotype was detected ten times or more. The chain employs TRBV12-3 or TRBV12-4 and TRBJ2-7, with 7 bases matching TRBD2. The CDR3 length is 13 residues. With 7 bases clipped from V and 1 base from J, the junction kept 4 bases outside the gene matches. The CDR3 DNA reads as TGTGCCAGCACCCCGGGGGGATCCTACGAGCAGTACTTC. This sequence encodes CASTPGGSYEQYF.

V is TRBV12-3 or TRBV12-4 and J is TRBJ2-2, with a tentative D call TRBD1 (6 bases). Trimming removed 2 bases at V and 5 bases at J, with 15 bases between. CDR3 length: 16 amino acids. The CDR3 spells CASSLHRTGFTGELFF. In DNA, the CDR3 is TGTGCCAGCAGTTTACACAGAACAGGGTTTACCGGGGAGCTGTTTTTT.

Concerning this clonotype itself: One junction end disagrees with the germline gene, perhaps due to a read error. The chain recombines TRBV19 with TRBJ2-4; the D gene is possibly TRBD1 (5 bases). This CDR3 has 13 residues. In germline, CDR1 is LNHDA, CDR2 SQIVND (reference sequence). This CDR3 is CASSMQGKNIRYF. The CDR3 region has the DNA TGTGCCAGTAGTATGCAGGGCAAAAACATTCGGTACTTC.

The gene calls are TRBV29-1 and TRBJ1-2; tentative D call: TRBD1 (5 bases). This CDR3 is built from 15 residues. V gave up 7 bases and J gave up 2 bases, with 20 bases separating them. Germline assignment: CDR1 SQVTM and CDR2 ANQGSEA. Here the CDR3 DNA reads TGCAGCGAAGTCTCAGAATTGGGACGGAACTATGGCTACACCTTC. It specifies CSEVSELGRNYGYTF.